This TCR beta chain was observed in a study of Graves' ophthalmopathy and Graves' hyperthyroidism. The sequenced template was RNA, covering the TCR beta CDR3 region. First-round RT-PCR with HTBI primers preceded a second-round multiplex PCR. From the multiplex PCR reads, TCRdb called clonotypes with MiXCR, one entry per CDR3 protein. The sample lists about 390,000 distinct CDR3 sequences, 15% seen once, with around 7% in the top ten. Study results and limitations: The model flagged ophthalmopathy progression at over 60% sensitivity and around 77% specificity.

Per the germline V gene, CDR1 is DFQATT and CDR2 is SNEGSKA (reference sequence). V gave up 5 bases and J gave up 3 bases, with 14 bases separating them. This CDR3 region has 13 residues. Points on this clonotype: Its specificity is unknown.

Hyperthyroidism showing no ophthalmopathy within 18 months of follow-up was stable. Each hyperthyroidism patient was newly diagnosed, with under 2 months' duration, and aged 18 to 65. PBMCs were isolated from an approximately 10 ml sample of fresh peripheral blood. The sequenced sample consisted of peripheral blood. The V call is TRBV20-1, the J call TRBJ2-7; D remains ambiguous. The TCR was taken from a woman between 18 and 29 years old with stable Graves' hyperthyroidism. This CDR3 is CSAGARMDYEQYF. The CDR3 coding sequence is TGCAGTGCTGGAGCGCGAATGGACTACGAGCAGTACTTC.